The sample holds one count of the clone carrying this TCR beta chain. This sample stems from a study of T cell changes during pregnancy in multiple sclerosis. CDR1 is GTSNPN and CDR2 is SVGIG in the germline V gene (reference sequence). V was cut by 3 bases and J by 4 bases, with 10 bases left in between. This CDR3 is built from 12 residues. Only in-frame clones appear in the TCRdb table, and some are missing; sequencing was by immunoSEQ multiplex PCR. The sample lists roughly 65,000 clones; under 95% were seen once. This specimen consisted of peripheral blood, obtained in the third trimester of pregnancy. The receptor comes from a female donor in good health, enrolled as a control in a pregnancy study. The rearrangement joins TRBV30 to TRBJ2-7, with D possibly matching TRBD2 (6 bases). As DNA, the CDR3 is TGTGCCTGGAGCGACCGGGGGTACGAGCAGTACTTC. It yields the protein CAWSDRGYEQYF.